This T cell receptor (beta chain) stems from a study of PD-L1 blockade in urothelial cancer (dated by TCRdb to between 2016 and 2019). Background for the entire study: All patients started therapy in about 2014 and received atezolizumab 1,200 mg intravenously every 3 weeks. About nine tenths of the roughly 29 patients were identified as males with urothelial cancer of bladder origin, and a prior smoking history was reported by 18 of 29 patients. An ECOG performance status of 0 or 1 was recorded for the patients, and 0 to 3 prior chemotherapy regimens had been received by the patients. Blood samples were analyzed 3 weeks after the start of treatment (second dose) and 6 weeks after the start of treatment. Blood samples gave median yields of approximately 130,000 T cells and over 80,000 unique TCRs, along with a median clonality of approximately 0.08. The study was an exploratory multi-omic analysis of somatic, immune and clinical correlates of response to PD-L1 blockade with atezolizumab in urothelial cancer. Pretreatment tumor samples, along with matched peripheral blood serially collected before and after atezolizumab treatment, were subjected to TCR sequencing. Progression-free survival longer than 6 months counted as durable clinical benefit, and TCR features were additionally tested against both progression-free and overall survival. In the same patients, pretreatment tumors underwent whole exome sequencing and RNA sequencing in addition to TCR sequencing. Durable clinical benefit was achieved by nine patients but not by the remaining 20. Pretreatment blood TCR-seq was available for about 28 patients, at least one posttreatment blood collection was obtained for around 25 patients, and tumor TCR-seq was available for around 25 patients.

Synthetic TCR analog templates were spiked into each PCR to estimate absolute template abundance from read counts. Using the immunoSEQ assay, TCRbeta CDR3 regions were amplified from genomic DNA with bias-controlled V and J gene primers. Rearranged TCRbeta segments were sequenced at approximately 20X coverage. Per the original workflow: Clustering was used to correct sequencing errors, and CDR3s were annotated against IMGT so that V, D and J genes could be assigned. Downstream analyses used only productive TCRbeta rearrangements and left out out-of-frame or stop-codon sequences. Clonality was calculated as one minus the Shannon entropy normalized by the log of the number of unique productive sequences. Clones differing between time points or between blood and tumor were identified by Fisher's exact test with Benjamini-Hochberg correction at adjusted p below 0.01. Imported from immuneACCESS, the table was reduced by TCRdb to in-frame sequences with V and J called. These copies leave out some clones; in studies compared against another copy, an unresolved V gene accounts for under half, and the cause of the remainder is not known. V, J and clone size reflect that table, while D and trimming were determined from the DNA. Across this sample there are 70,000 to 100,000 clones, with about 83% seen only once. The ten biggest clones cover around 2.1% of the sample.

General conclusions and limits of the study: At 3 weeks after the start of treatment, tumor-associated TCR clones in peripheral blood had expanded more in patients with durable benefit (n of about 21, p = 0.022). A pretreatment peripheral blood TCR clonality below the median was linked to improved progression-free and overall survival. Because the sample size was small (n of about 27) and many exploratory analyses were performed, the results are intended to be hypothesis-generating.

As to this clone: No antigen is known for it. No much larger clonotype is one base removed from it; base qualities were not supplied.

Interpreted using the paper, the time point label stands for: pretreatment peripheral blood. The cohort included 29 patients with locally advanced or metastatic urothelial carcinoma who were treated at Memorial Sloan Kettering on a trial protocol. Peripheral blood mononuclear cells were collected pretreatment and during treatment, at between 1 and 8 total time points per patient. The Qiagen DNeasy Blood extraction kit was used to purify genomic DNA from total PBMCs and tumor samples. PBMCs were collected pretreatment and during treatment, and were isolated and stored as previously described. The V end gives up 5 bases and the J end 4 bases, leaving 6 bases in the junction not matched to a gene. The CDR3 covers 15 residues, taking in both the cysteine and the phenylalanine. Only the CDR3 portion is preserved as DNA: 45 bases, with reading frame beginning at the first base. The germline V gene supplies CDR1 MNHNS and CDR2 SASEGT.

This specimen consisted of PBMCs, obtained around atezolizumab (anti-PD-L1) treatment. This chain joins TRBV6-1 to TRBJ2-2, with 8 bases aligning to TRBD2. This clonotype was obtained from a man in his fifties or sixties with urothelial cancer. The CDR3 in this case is CASSLSGRSTGELFF. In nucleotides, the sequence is TGTGCCAGCAGTCTAAGCGGGAGAAGCACCGGGGAGCTGTTTTTT.